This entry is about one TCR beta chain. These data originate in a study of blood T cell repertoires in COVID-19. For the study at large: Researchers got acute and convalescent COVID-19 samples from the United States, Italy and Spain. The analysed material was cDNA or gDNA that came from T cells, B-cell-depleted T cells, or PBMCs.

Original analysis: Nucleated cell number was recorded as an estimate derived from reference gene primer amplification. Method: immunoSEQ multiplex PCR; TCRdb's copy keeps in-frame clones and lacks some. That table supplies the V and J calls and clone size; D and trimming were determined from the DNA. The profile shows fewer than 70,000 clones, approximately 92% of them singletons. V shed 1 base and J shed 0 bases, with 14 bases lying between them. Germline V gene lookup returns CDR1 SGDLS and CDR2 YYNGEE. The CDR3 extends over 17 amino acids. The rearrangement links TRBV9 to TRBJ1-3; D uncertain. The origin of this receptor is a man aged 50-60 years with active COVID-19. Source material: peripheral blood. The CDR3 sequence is CASSVSPVESSGNTIYF. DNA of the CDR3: TGTGCCAGCAGCGTATCCCCGGTAGAGAGCTCTGGAAACACCATATATTTT.